The text below deals with one T cell receptor (beta chain). The germline V and J ends were trimmed by 8 bases and 0 bases, with 13 bases remaining between them. The CDR3 has 15 amino acids. The germline gives CDR1 LGHNA, CDR2 YSLEER. This sample is part of a study of shared clonotypes between healthy human individuals. The wider study: Three plates were used per donor for CD4 naive, three for CD4 memory, two for CD8 naive and one for CD8 memory.

CD45RO negativity and positive selection for CCR7 defined naive CD8 cells, a population that excluded terminally differentiated effector memory CD45RA+ cells. Under the authors' procedure: Without quality scores, immunoSEQ junctional reads could not be filtered like full-length reads. Here immunoSEQ multiplex PCR was the method, and the copy in TCRdb shows in-frame clones only, minus some. V, J and clone size are taken as reported in that table, and D and trimming were inferred from the DNA itself. Of about 700,000 clones in the sample, 90% to 95% were seen once. J is TRBJ1-4 and V is TRBV4-3; D is unclear. This clonotype was sampled from a man between 25 and 39 years old in good health. The specimen sequenced was naive CD8+ T cells sorted from blood. This chain's CDR3 is CASRDGSATNEKLFF. The CDR3 coding sequence is TGCGCCAGCCGTGACGGTTCAGCAACTAATGAAAAACTGTTTTTT.